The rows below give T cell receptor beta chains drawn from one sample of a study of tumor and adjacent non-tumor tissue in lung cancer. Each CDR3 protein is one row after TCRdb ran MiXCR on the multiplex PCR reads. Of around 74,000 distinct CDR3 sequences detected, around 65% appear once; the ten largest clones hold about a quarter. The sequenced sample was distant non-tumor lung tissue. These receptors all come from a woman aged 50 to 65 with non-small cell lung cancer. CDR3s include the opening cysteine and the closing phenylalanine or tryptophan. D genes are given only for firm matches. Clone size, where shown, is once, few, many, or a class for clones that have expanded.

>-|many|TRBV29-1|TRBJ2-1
CSFSRWGYEQFF
TGCAGCTTTAGCCGCTGGGGGTATGAGCAGTTCTTC
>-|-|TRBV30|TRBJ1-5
CVWSIGADQPQHF
TGTGTCTGGAGTATAGGGGCAGATCAGCCCCAGCATTTT
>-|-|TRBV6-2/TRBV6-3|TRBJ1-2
CVSSRGQRQDGYTF
TGTGTCAGCAGCCGCGGACAGAGGCAAGATGGCTACACCTTC
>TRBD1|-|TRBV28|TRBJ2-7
CASRAGTGGEQYF
TGTGCCAGCAGAGCCGGGACAGGGGGCGAGCAGTACTTC
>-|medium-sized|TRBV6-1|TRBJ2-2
CASLVGNTGELFF
TGTGCCAGCCTAGTGGGGAACACCGGGGAGCTGTTTTTT
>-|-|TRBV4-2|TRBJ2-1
CAGSQDSATGSLYEQFF
TGTGCCGGCAGCCAAGATTCGGCTACCGGGAGCTTGTATGAGCAGTTCTTC
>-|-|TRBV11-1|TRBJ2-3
CASSFGLTGLKSTDTQYF
TGTGCCAGCAGCTTTGGACTAACGGGATTAAAGAGCACAGATACGCAGTATTTT
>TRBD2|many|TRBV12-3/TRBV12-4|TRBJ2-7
CASSLTSGAYEQYF
TGTGCCAGCAGTTTGACTAGCGGTGCCTACGAGCAGTACTTC
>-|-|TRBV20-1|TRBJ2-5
CSAIVSERLDQETQYF
TGCAGTGCTATAGTCTCGGAGAGACTCGATCAAGAGACCCAGTATTTC
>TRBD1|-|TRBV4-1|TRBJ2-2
CASSPYTPGQGGTGKLFF
TGCGCCAGCAGCCCCTATACCCCAGGACAGGGGGGAACCGGGAAGCTGTTTTTT
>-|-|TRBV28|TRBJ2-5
CASSFSQGSRETQYF
TGTGCCAGCAGTTTCTCACAGGGAAGCCGAGAGACCCAGTACTTC
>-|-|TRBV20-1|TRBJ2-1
CSAPGANYLEQLF
TGCAGTGCCCCTGGGGCTAACTACCTTGAGCAGCTTTTC
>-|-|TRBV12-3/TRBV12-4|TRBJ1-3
CASGPTGYFSTIYF
TGTGCCAGCGGTCCCACAGGTTATTTTAGCACCATATATTTT
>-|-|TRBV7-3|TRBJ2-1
CASSWTRDAYNEQFF
TGTGCCAGCAGCTGGACACGGGACGCCTACAATGAGCAGTTCTTC
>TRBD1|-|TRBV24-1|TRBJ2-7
CATSGQPGQGAGEQYF
TGTGCCACCAGTGGTCAACCGGGACAGGGGGCTGGTGAGCAGTACTTC
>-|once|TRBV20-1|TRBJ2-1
CSAERSGADERFF
TGCAGTGCCGAGCGGTCTGGTGCCGATGAGCGCTTCTTC
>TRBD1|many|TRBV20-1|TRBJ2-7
CSANGQGILSGEQYF
TGCAGTGCTAACGGACAGGGAATCCTAAGTGGTGAGCAGTACTTC
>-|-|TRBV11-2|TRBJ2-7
CASSLTAIYEQYF
TGTGCCAGCAGTTTAACGGCTATATACGAGCAGTACTTC
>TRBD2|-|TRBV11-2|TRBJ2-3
CASSPPELAGVTDMQYF
TGTGCCAGCAGCCCTCCTGAGCTAGCGGGAGTCACAGATATGCAGTATTTT
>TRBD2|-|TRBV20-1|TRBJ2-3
CSARSSSGTSSTDTQYF
TGCAGTGCCAGAAGTAGTAGCGGGACGTCGTCCACAGATACGCAGTATTTT
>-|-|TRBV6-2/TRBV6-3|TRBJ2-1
CANSTGPNNEQFF
TGTGCCAACAGTACCGGTCCTAACAATGAGCAGTTCTTC
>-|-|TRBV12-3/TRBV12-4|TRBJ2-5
CASSPEGFTSWAQYF
TGTGCCAGCAGCCCAGAGGGATTCACGAGTTGGGCCCAGTACTTC
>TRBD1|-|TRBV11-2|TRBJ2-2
CTSSFGGSRISTGELFF
TGTACCAGCAGCTTTGGGGGTAGCAGAATTTCCACAGGGGAGTTGTTTTTT
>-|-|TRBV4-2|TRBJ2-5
CTSSQVSSQENQYF
TGTACCAGCAGCCAAGTAAGCAGCCAAGAGAACCAGTACTTC
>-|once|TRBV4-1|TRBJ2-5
CASSQGGRGGEIETQYF
TGTGCCAGCAGCCAAGGTGGCAGGGGAGGAGAAATAGAGACCCAGTACTTC
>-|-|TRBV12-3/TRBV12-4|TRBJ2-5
CASSVDTNQETQYF
TGTGCAAGCAGTGTGGATACAAACCAAGAGACCCAGTACTTC
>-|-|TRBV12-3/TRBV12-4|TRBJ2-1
CVSLPGVGSSARSSYNEQFF
TGTGTCAGTCTCCCGGGAGTCGGTTCCTCCGCTAGAAGCTCCTATAATGAGCAGTTCTTC
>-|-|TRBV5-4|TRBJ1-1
CTSSLEMSGANTEAFF
TGTACCAGCAGCTTGGAAATGTCGGGGGCGAACACTGAAGCTTTCTTT
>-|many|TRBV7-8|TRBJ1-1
CASSLMESNTEAFF
TGTGCCAGCAGCTTAATGGAATCGAACACTGAAGCTTTCTTT
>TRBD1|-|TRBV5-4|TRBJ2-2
CASSRTGGSIPKNAGELFF
TGTGCTAGCAGCAGAACAGGGGGCTCCATTCCAAAAAACGCCGGGGAGCTGTTTTTT
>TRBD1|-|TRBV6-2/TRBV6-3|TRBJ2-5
CTSGSQTTGRETQYF
TGTACCAGCGGTTCTCAAACGACAGGGAGAGAGACCCAGTACTTC
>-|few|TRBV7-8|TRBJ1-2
CASSFRPPGDIVLYGYTF
TGTGCCAGCAGCTTTAGGCCCCCGGGGGACATCGTACTCTATGGCTACACCTTC
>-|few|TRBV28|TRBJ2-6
CASSARGGGANVLTF
TGTGCCAGCAGCGCTAGGGGCGGTGGGGCCAACGTCCTGACTTTC
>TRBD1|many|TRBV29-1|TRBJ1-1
CSVTQGGTEAFF
TGCAGCGTCACACAGGGGGGCACTGAAGCTTTCTTT
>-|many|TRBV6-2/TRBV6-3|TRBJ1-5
CASSDTGLGNQPQHF
TGTGCCAGCAGTGACACCGGGCTAGGCAATCAGCCCCAGCATTTT
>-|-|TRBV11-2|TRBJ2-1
CASNRMILAGDNEHFF
TGTGCCAGCAACCGGATGATACTGGCGGGGGACAATGAGCACTTCTTC
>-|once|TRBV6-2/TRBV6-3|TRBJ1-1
CASTTGNTEALF
TGTGCCAGCACTACGGGGAATACTGAAGCTTTATTT
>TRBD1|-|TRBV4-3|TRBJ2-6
CASSQGTLDRAYSGANVLTF
TGCGCCAGCAGCCAAGGGACGTTAGACAGGGCTTACTCTGGAGCCAACGTCCTGACTTTC
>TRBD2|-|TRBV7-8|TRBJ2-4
CASSTGLAGILGGHIQYF
TGTGCCAGCAGCACCGGACTAGCGGGTATTCTTGGAGGACACATTCAGTACTTC
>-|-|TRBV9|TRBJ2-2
CASSATSRGANTGHLFF
TGTGCCAGCAGCGCTACGTCCCGAGGGGCGAACACCGGGCACCTGTTTTTT
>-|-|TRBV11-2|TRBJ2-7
CASSPWASGSYEPCF
-
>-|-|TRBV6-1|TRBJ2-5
CTSSEVGGRLIRRETQYF
TGTACCAGCAGTGAAGTCGGCGGAAGGCTTATACGCCGGGAGACCCAGTACTTC
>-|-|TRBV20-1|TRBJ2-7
CSARGQREDSSYEQYF
TGCAGTGCTAGAGGCCAAAGGGAGGACAGTTCCTACGAGCAGTACTTC
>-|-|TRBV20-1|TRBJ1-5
CSATRDASNQPQHF
TGCAGTGCTACCCGGGATGCTAGCAATCAGCCCCAGCATTTT
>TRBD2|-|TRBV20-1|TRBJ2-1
CSGFGTSGLTEEQFF
TGCAGTGGGTTTGGGACTAGCGGACTCACGGAAGAGCAGTTCTTC
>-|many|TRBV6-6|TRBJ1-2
CASRKDGLRENYGYTF
TGTGCCAGCAGAAAAGACGGCCTCCGGGAGAACTATGGCTACACCTTC
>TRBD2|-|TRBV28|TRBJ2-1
CASSFWLAGWPYEQFF
TGTGCCAGCAGTTTCTGGCTAGCGGGATGGCCCTATGAGCAGTTCTTC
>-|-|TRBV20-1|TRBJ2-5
CSARRTGQEIQYF
TGCAGTGCTAGAAGGACGGGACAAGAGATCCAGTACTTC
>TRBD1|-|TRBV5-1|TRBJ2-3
CASSGTGRADAQYF
TGCGCCAGCAGTGGGACAGGACGCGCAGATGCACAGTATTTT